What follows are 9 T cell receptor beta chains derived from one specimen sequenced in a study of cytomegalovirus exposure and HLA in healthy donors. A multiplex PCR was run with 60 Vbeta primers and 13 Jbeta primers. Method: immunoSEQ multiplex PCR; TCRdb's copy keeps in-frame clones and lacks some. The table shows roughly 95,000 clones, with around 80% occurring only once. The source material was PBMCs. All receptors come from a man younger than 40 in good health and CMV-seropositive.

V gene TRBV7-2 combines with J gene TRBJ1-5; TRBD1 aligns across 7 bases. Trimming removed 2 bases from V and 2 bases from J; junction bases left unmatched: 12. The CDR3 contains 18 residues. Germline V gives CDR1 SGHTA, CDR2 FQGNSA. CDR3 DNA sequence: TGTGCCAGCAGCTTACGGGGGACAGACCTTTGGGGCAATCAGCCCCAGCATTTT. Translation gives CASSLRGTDLWGNQPQHF.

V gene TRBV7-6 combines with J gene TRBJ2-5; 9 bases map to TRBD1. Germline trimming cut 5 bases from V and 2 bases from J; bases unmatched to any gene: 6. Germline CDR1 and CDR2: SGHVS and FNYEAQ. There are 15 residues in the CDR3. This CDR3 reads CASSNPGTGQETQYF. The CDR3 DNA reads TGTGCCAGCAGCAACCCCGGGACAGGGCAAGAGACCCAGTACTTC.

The V call is TRBV19, the J call TRBJ2-7, with D perhaps matching TRBD1 (6 bases). Germline V lookup: CDR1 LNHDA, CDR2 SQIVND (reference sequence). The V and J ends lost 6 bases and 6 bases respectively, with 15 bases between them. The CDR3 has 13 residues. The CDR3 nucleotides read TGTGCCAGTAGAGATCGAACAGGGTTCGAGCAGTACTTC. It is translated as CASRDRTGFEQYF.

This rearrangement joins TRBV15 to TRBJ1-5; D is perhaps TRBD1 (6 bases). The germline V gene has CDR1 LNHNV and CDR2 YYDKDF (reference sequence). This CDR3 is built from 15 residues. Between the trimmed V and J ends, which lost 4 bases and 4 bases, there was a span of 14 bases. The CDR3 nucleotides read TGTGCCACCAGCATCGCGGGGAGGGGGAATCAGCCCCAGCATTTT. It is translated as CATSIAGRGNQPQHF. The whole variable domain, remainder taken from reference TRBV15 and TRBJ1-5, is DAMVIQNPRYQVTQFGKPVTLSCSQTLNHNVMYWYQQKSSQAPKLLFHYYDKDFNNEADTPDNFQSRRPNTSFCFLDIRSPGLGDTAMYLCATSIAGRGNQPQHFGDGTRLSIL.

In its sample, this clone was seen a few times. This chain links TRBV28 with TRBJ2-7, with 9 nucleotides matching TRBD2. Germline CDR1 MDHEN, CDR2 SYDVKM. The CDR3 extends over 14 amino acids. V lost 5 bases, J lost 5 bases, and 7 bases stayed unmatched. The CDR3 spells CASSPGLAGHEQYF. The CDR3 region has the DNA TGTGCCAGCAGTCCCGGGCTAGCGGGACACGAGCAGTACTTC.

V usage is TRBV4-1 and J usage is TRBJ2-5; the D gene is possibly TRBD2 (5 bases). Germline CDR1 MGHRA, CDR2 YSYEKL. The V and J ends lost 4 bases and 1 base respectively, with 10 bases between them. This CDR3 contains 14 residues. The DNA for the CDR3 is TGCGCCAGCAGCCCTGTGCTAGCCCAAGAGACCCAGTACTTC. Its translation: CASSPVLAQETQYF.

Notes on this clone: A far bigger clonotype differs at one base, so this is likely a read error. The chain has TRBV7-9 and TRBJ1-2; tentatively, D is TRBD1 (5 bases). From germline, CDR1 is SEHNR and CDR2 FQNEAQ (reference sequence). This CDR3 is built from 15 residues. The CDR3 here is CGSSLLSPQGYGYTF. CDR3 nucleotide sequence: TGTGGCAGCAGTCTCCTGAGTCCGCAGGGCTATGGCTACACCTTC.

V is TRBV6-5 and J is TRBJ1-1; TRBD1 is a possible D gene (6 bases). V gave up 6 bases and J gave up 5 bases, with 16 bases separating them. CDR3 length equals 14 residues. Germline-derived CDR1 and CDR2 are MNHEY and SVGAGI. CDR3 DNA sequence: TGTGCCAGCAGCCAGAGAGGGGGTTGGACTGAAGCTTTCTTT. Protein product: CASSQRGGWTEAFF.

This clone appeared a few times. The chain carries TRBV28 and TRBJ1-5, with D unresolved. CDR3 length equals 13 residues. V lost 3 bases, J lost 5 bases, and 8 bases lay in between. Per the germline V gene, CDR1 is MDHEN and CDR2 is SYDVKM. DNA for the CDR3: TGTGCCAGCAGTTTCGGGTTCGATCAGCCCCAGCATTTT. Amino acid sequence: CASSFGFDQPQHF.